One sample yielded the 8 T cell receptor beta chains listed below, sequenced in a study of blood T cell repertoires in COVID-19. The repertoire was sequenced with immunoSEQ multiplex PCR; TCRdb's copy has only in-frame clones and lacks some. The profile covers fewer than 40,000 clones, with about 90% appearing a single time and 9.9% taken by the ten largest. The sample comprised peripheral blood. The receptors originated from a human donor with active COVID-19. The donor label of this sample is uncertain.

The V and J genes are TRBV6-2 or TRBV6-3 and TRBJ2-7; 9 bases agree with TRBD1. There are 16 residues in the CDR3. V was clipped by 4 bases and J by 5 bases; unmatched bases: 12. In germline, CDR1 is MNHEY, CDR2 SVGEGT. DNA of the CDR3: TGTGCCAGCAGTTCCCCATCCGGGACAGGGTCTAACGAGCAGTACTTC. It encodes CASSSPSGTGSNEQYF.

The chain uses TRBV18 and TRBJ2-2; D perhaps matches TRBD2 (5 bases). From germline, CDR1 is KGHSH and CDR2 LQKENI. Trimming left V 6 bases short and J 4 bases short, with 9 bases between. The CDR3 covers 13 residues. Here the CDR3 DNA reads TGTGCCAGCTCCCCTAGCTCCACCGGGGAGCTGTTTTTT. This encodes CASSPSSTGELFF.

The CDR3 is CASSLTGGIITEAFF. CDR3 nucleotides: TGTGCCAGCAGCCTGACAGGGGGCATTATTACTGAAGCTTTCTTT. The chain employs TRBV3-1 (or the pseudogene TRBV3-2) and TRBJ1-1; 10 bases are a match to TRBD1. The germline CDR1 and CDR2 sequences are LGHDT and YNNKEL (reference sequence). The V and J ends lost 4 bases and 5 bases, in that order; junction bases with no gene match: 7. This CDR3 has 15 amino acids.

This clone was detected a few times. This rearrangement joins TRBV9 to TRBJ2-2, with 7 nucleotides matching TRBD2. Germline loops: CDR1 SGDLS, CDR2 YYNGEE. The V gene end was trimmed by 4 bases and the J gene end by 6 bases; junction bases not matched to a gene: 12. The CDR3 length is 16 residues. The CDR3 region has the DNA TGTGCCAGCAGCCCCTCGTATCGCGGGGGACCCGGGGAGCTGTTTTTT. This gives the protein CASSPSYRGGPGELFF.

The J gene is TRBJ2-7, the V gene TRBV5-1; TRBD1 agrees at 8 bases. The CDR3 has 15 residues. V shed 5 bases and J 3 bases; nucleotides not matched to a gene: 10. Germline V gene sequence: CDR1 SGHRS, CDR2 YFSETQ. This CDR3 is CASSIGQGGGYEQYF. CDR3 nucleotides: TGCGCCAGCAGTATTGGACAGGGAGGCGGCTACGAGCAGTACTTC.

The rearrangement joins TRBV3-1 (or the pseudogene TRBV3-2) to TRBJ1-3; D is uncertain. This CDR3 region has 12 residues. Germline CDR1 and CDR2: LGHDT and YNNKEL (reference sequence). Trimming shortened V by 3 bases and J by 4 bases, and 4 bases separated the two germline ends. CDR3 residues: CASSQLGNTIYF. In DNA, the CDR3 is TGTGCCAGCAGCCAGTTAGGAAACACCATATATTTT.

V gene TRBV10-3 combines with J gene TRBJ1-1; 7 bases map to TRBD1. The germline V gene has CDR1 ENHRY and CDR2 SYGVKD. This CDR3 spans 16 amino acids. Unmatched junction bases numbered 6, after V lost 2 bases and J lost 0 bases. The CDR3 bases are TGTGCCATCAGTGAGAGGACAGGCAGCATGAACACTGAAGCTTTCTTT. This gives the protein CAISERTGSMNTEAFF.

J is TRBJ2-4 and V is TRBV28; 9 nucleotides align to TRBD2. V lost 9 bases, J lost 2 bases, and 8 bases stayed unmatched. This CDR3 is 15 amino acids long. Germline V lookup: CDR1 MDHEN, CDR2 SYDVKM. This CDR3 is CASRGTSRSKNIQYF. The CDR3 nucleotides read TGTGCCAGTCGGGGGACTAGCAGATCCAAAAACATTCAGTACTTC. Drawing the rest from reference TRBV28 and TRBJ2-4, the complete variable domain is DVKVTQSSRYLVKRTGEKVFLECVQDMDHENMFWYRQDPGLGLRLIYFSYDVKMKEKGDIPEGYSVSREKKERFSLILESASTNQTSMYLCASRGTSRSKNIQYFGAGTRLSVL.